Listed below are T cell receptor beta chains from one sample, sequenced in a study of blood T cell repertoires in COVID-19. This table comes from immunoSEQ multiplex PCR, and its TCRdb copy is limited to in-frame clones, with some not included. Altogether under 150,000 clones are present, 84% being singletons, with the ten largest covering about 40%. Specimen: peripheral blood. The receptor set was obtained from a human donor in a cohort sampled during active COVID-19. The CDR3 runs from the conserved cysteine through the conserved F or W. The order of the fields is J gene, clone size, V gene, D gene, CDR3 protein. The D gene is left open where the match is weak. The size of a clone is reported for some rows only, either as once, few or many, or as a class for expanded clones.

TRBJ1-2 | - | TRBV11-3 | - | CASSLAEGEGYTF
TRBJ1-1 | - | TRBV7-2 | - | CASSLAPSLRTEAFF
TRBJ1-1 | - | TRBV14 | TRBD1 | CASSRGGPGTEAFF
TRBJ2-2 | - | TRBV28 | TRBD1 | CASRTGQGRHTGELFF
TRBJ1-2 | - | TRBV10-3 | - | CAISESAGYTF
TRBJ1-1 | - | TRBV30 | - | CAWSTGMNTEAFF
TRBJ1-4 | - | TRBV5-1 | - | CASSWTEVKEKLFF
TRBJ1-6 | few | TRBV27 | - | CASSPRGKLSPLHF
TRBJ1-1 | few | TRBV27 | - | CASNPGPGHTEAFF
TRBJ2-6 | - | TRBV9 | - | CASSVAVSGANVLTF
TRBJ2-7 | - | TRBV4-1 | TRBD1 | CASSQERTGVHEQYF
TRBJ2-1 | - | TRBV6-2/TRBV6-3 | TRBD2 | CASSYEAGSYNEQFF
TRBJ1-2 | - | TRBV6-2/TRBV6-3 | - | CASSLNYGYTF
TRBJ2-7 | - | TRBV28 | TRBD2 | CASTLAGGSYEQYF
TRBJ2-7 | - | TRBV6-5 | TRBD1 | CASSYSTGVEQYF
TRBJ2-3 | - | TRBV5-1 | - | CASSSPGTDTQYF
TRBJ1-1 | - | TRBV3-1/TRBV3-2 | - | CASSQWAMNTEAFF
TRBJ2-5 | - | TRBV5-1 | - | CASSTTVRETQYF
TRBJ1-5 | - | TRBV21-1 | - | CASSERAGVSPASNQPQHF
TRBJ2-7 | - | TRBV12-3/TRBV12-4 | TRBD1 | CASSLTGERQYF
TRBJ2-2 | - | TRBV15 | TRBD1 | CATSSTWGQGYTGELFF
TRBJ1-2 | - | TRBV14 | - | CASSQDRRGGYTF
TRBJ1-3 | - | TRBV11-3 | - | CASSFTGQGTIYF
TRBJ1-4 | - | TRBV3-1/TRBV3-2 | - | CASSPRQGNEKLFF
TRBJ1-4 | - | TRBV18 | TRBD1 | CASSPPFGTGSEKLFF
TRBJ1-1 | - | TRBV12-3/TRBV12-4 | - | CASSQTEEAFF
TRBJ1-5 | - | TRBV5-6 | - | CASSFWAGDYYSNQPQHF
TRBJ1-2 | - | TRBV12-5 | TRBD1 | CASGLQGVGYTF
TRBJ1-1 | - | TRBV12-3/TRBV12-4 | - | CASSYGMNTEAFF
TRBJ1-1 | - | TRBV29-1 | - | CSVEGGGIEAFF
TRBJ1-5 | - | TRBV2 | TRBD1 | CASRGDSISPYQDPQHF
TRBJ2-1 | - | TRBV7-6 | TRBD1 | CASSRDSEQFF
TRBJ2-1 | - | TRBV6-2/TRBV6-3 | - | CASSYRGGGGEQFF
TRBJ2-7 | few | TRBV27 | TRBD1 | CASSSPGQKSYEQYF
TRBJ2-3 | - | TRBV11-3 | TRBD2 | CASSPGLAVSSTDTQYF
TRBJ2-7 | - | TRBV3-1/TRBV3-2 | TRBD2 | CASSQTSGGTYEQYF
TRBJ1-2 | - | TRBV7-2 | - | CASRTGFSEGYTF
TRBJ2-2 | - | TRBV7-2 | - | CASSLGLGPVAGELFF
TRBJ2-3 | - | TRBV24-1 | TRBD1 | CATSDPRTGTDTQYF
TRBJ1-4 | once | TRBV7-9 | TRBD1 | CASSLSGAGGEKLFF
TRBJ1-2 | - | TRBV5-1 | - | CASSFGSREGYTF
TRBJ2-1 | - | TRBV5-6 | TRBD1 | CASSPRQGRGNEQFF